These 9 T cell receptor beta chains share one sample of origin, sequenced in a study of cytomegalovirus exposure and HLA in healthy donors. The assay was immunoSEQ multiplex PCR, and TCRdb's table has in-frame clones only and misses some. The table shows 150,000 to 200,000 clones, with roughly 86% occurring only once. Material for sequencing was PBMCs. The receptors here all came from a man between 18 and 35 years old in good health and CMV-seropositive.

The chain links TRBV15 to TRBJ1-2; TRBD1 aligns across 7 bases. V gave up 3 bases and J gave up 8 bases; unmatched junction bases: 3. This CDR3 contains 12 residues. The germline CDR1 and CDR2 sequences are LNHNV and YYDKDF (reference sequence). The CDR3 DNA reads as TGTGCCACCAGCAGCAACAGGGGAGGCTACACCTTC. This gives the protein CATSSNRGGYTF.

The V and J genes are TRBV19 and TRBJ2-3, with D perhaps TRBD2 (5 bases). Between the trimmed V and J ends, which lost 0 bases and 3 bases, there was a span of 13 bases. CDR3 size: 16 residues. Per germline, CDR1 LNHDA and CDR2 SQIVND (reference sequence). CDR3 coding DNA: TGTGCCAGTAGTATAGATCGCCTACGGGGTACAGATACGCAGTATTTT. Its translation is CASSIDRLRGTDTQYF. Full variable domain (rest looked up from reference TRBV19 and TRBJ2-3): DGGITQSPKYLFRKEGQNVTLSCEQNLNHDAMYWYRQDPGQGLRLIYYSQIVNDFQKGDIAEGYSVSREKKESFPLTVTSAQKNPTAFYLCASSIDRLRGTDTQYFGPGTRLTVL.

In this sample, this clone turned up a few times. This chain joins TRBV6-5 and TRBJ1-3, with a weak D call TRBD1 (5 bases). The CDR3 loop spans 14 amino acids. The germline V and J ends were trimmed by 6 bases and 5 bases, with 14 bases remaining between them. CDR1 is MNHEY, CDR2 SVGAGI, per germline. This chain's CDR3 is CASSLGGTRNTIYF. The CDR3 nucleotides are TGTGCCAGCAGCCTCGGGGGGACCAGAAACACCATATATTTT.

This clone was seen more than once but under ten times. DNA for the CDR3: TGCGCCAGCAGCCCCTCCAGCCGGGACAGGAGCTACGAGCAGTACTTC. Protein: CASSPSSRDRSYEQYF. This sequence joins TRBV4-3 and TRBJ2-7; 8 nucleotides line up with TRBD1. Germline V CDR1 and CDR2: LGHNA, YSLEER. V trimming: 4 bases; J trimming: 3 bases; junction bases outside the gene matches: 11. The CDR3 totals 16 residues.

V usage is TRBV6-6 and J usage is TRBJ2-5; maybe TRBD2 (7 bases). With 6 bases removed from V and 9 bases from J, the gap between germline ends came to 20 bases. CDR1 MNHNY and CDR2 SVGAGI come from the germline V gene (reference sequence). This CDR3 has 14 residues. In DNA, the CDR3 is TGTGCCAGCAGCCTAACAGGGCCGCGGGGGCCCCAGTACTTC. Protein: CASSLTGPRGPQYF.

The chain employs TRBV7-3 and TRBJ2-3, with 7 nucleotides matching TRBD2. From germline, CDR1 is SGHTA and CDR2 FQGTGA. The CDR3 consists of 15 residues. The V and J ends lost 1 base and 2 bases, in that order; junction bases with no gene match: 3. CDR3 amino acids: CASSLSLADTDTQYF. The CDR3 coding sequence is TGTGCCAGCAGCTTAAGCCTAGCGGACACAGATACGCAGTATTTT. Full variable domain (remainder filled in from reference TRBV7-3 and TRBJ2-3): GAGVSQTPSNKVTEKGKYVELRCDPISGHTALYWYRQSLGQGPEFLIYFQGTGAADDSGLPNDRFFAVRPEGSVSTLKIQRTERGDSAVYLCASSLSLADTDTQYFGPGTRLTVL.

This clone has just one count. This chain connects TRBV4-2 to TRBJ2-5; tentative D call: TRBD2 (6 bases). Germline-derived CDR1 and CDR2 are LGHNA and YNFKEQ. The length of the CDR3 is 15 residues. Trimming took 3 bases from V and 2 from J, leaving 13 bases between them. CDR3 sequence reads: CASSHPGTSQETQYF. The CDR3, as DNA: TGTGCCAGCAGCCACCCCGGGACTTCACAAGAGACCCAGTACTTC.

The chain couples TRBV15 to TRBJ2-7; TRBD1 matches 11 bases. V dropped 0 bases and J dropped 6; count of bases not matched to a gene: 7. CDR3 size: 16 residues. Germline V gene lookup returns CDR1 LNHNV and CDR2 YYDKDF (reference sequence). DNA for the CDR3: TGTGCCACCAGCAGAGACAGGGGACAGGGGGTCTTCGAGCAGTACTTC. As protein: CATSRDRGQGVFEQYF. Full variable domain (rest looked up from reference TRBV15 and TRBJ2-7): DAMVIQNPRYQVTQFGKPVTLSCSQTLNHNVMYWYQQKSSQAPKLLFHYYDKDFNNEADTPDNFQSRRPNTSFCFLDIRSPGLGDTAMYLCATSRDRGQGVFEQYFGPGTRLTVT.

Details on this clone: Other DNA sequences in this specimen translate into the identical CDR3. The CDR3: CASSPNRDTEAFF. The CDR3 DNA sequence: TGTGCCAGCTCACCGAACAGAGACACTGAAGCTTTCTTT. The rearrangement joins TRBV18 to TRBJ1-1; no reliable D call. The CDR3 length is 13 residues. CDR1 and CDR2 (germline): KGHSH, LQKENI. V was trimmed by 3 bases and J by 3 bases, leaving 8 bases between them.